The rows below give T cell receptor beta chains drawn from one sample of a study of blood T cell repertoires in COVID-19. Data came from immunoSEQ multiplex PCR; TCRdb stores just in-frame clones and leaves some out. The sample holds 110,000 to 150,000 clones, 65% to 85% seen once. The sample consisted of peripheral blood. The receptors come from a woman aged 45-65 years with acute or convalescent COVID-19. The conserved cysteine and the conserved F or W are not part of the CDR3 here. Each record gives: V gene, clone size, J gene, CDR3 protein. For some rows the clone size is stated as once, few or many, or as a class when expanded; others skip it.

v_call: TRBV6-5; clone_size: .; j_call: TRBJ1-1; cdr3_aa: ASKIGQLNTEAF
v_call: TRBV5-1; clone_size: .; j_call: TRBJ1-1; cdr3_aa: ASSARGGNTEAF
v_call: TRBV11-2; clone_size: once; j_call: TRBJ2-3; cdr3_aa: ASSLVLAADTQY
v_call: TRBV29-1; clone_size: .; j_call: TRBJ2-7; cdr3_aa: SVATSGYEQY
v_call: TRBV27; clone_size: .; j_call: TRBJ1-1; cdr3_aa: ASKSGNRGTEAF
v_call: TRBV25-1; clone_size: .; j_call: TRBJ2-3; cdr3_aa: ASSEFAGGSTDTQY
v_call: TRBV6-6; clone_size: .; j_call: TRBJ1-6; cdr3_aa: ASSEDLAGSPLH
v_call: TRBV18; clone_size: few; j_call: TRBJ2-7; cdr3_aa: ASSPPAGAAYEQY
v_call: TRBV4-3; clone_size: .; j_call: TRBJ2-4; cdr3_aa: ASSQVVGVLAKNIQY
v_call: TRBV4-3; clone_size: .; j_call: TRBJ2-2; cdr3_aa: ASSQAGWAGELF
v_call: TRBV3-1/TRBV3-2; clone_size: .; j_call: TRBJ2-1; cdr3_aa: ASSHTYNEQF
v_call: TRBV7-9; clone_size: .; j_call: TRBJ1-3; cdr3_aa: ASSLTDFSGNTIY
v_call: TRBV3-1/TRBV3-2; clone_size: .; j_call: TRBJ1-1; cdr3_aa: ASSQEGNRGMNTEAF
v_call: TRBV4-3; clone_size: .; j_call: TRBJ2-1; cdr3_aa: ASSQLAGGDNEQF
v_call: TRBV6-5; clone_size: .; j_call: TRBJ1-6; cdr3_aa: ASSPQAPQNSPLH
v_call: TRBV9; clone_size: .; j_call: TRBJ1-1; cdr3_aa: ASSVNRDTEAF
v_call: TRBV7-9; clone_size: once; j_call: TRBJ1-1; cdr3_aa: ASSIKPGSGAEAF
v_call: TRBV2; clone_size: once; j_call: TRBJ1-6; cdr3_aa: ASSGQINSPLH